Below, one TCR beta chain is given with its context. Its antigen is as yet unknown. This entry belongs to a study of T-cell memory formation after mild COVID-19. The CDR3 length is 15 residues. The V end lost 6 bases, the J end lost 0 bases, and 12 bases lay between the germline ends. Germline V lookup: CDR1 SGHTA, CDR2 FQGNSA. Broader study findings: Chiefly within CM and EM were the contracting CD4+ clones; CD8+ ones were within EMRA.

Researchers used 5'RACE with constant-segment primers to make TCR alpha and TCR beta cDNA libraries that carry sample barcodes and UMIs. TCRdb independently ran MiXCR on the 5' RACE reads; one entry per CDR3 protein. The table includes 270,000 or so distinct CDR3 sequences, approximately 16% detected once. The sequencing sample was made of PBMCs or a T cell subset sorted from them (not recorded which). This receptor was obtained from a man younger than 30 who had mild COVID-19 (a few samples of this study predate the infection). Cell type and time point are not known. The gene calls are TRBV7-2 and TRBJ2-1; D is perhaps TRBD1 or TRBD2 (6 bases each). CDR3 DNA sequence: TGTGCCAGCAGTTATCCGGGGGCCTCCTACAATGAGCAGTTCTTC. Translation gives CASSYPGASYNEQFF.